Listed below are T cell receptor beta chains from one sample, sequenced in a study of blood T cell repertoires in COVID-19. Profiled with immunoSEQ multiplex PCR; TCRdb holds only in-frame clones, not every one. Seen here are 130,000 to 150,000 clones, about 84% observed once, and the top ten hold approximately 6.5%. What was sequenced was peripheral blood. These TCRs come from a human donor in a cohort sampled during active COVID-19. Each CDR3 is given with its conserved first and last residue. A D gene is named only where the DNA matches it firmly. A clone size is listed for some rows: how often the clone was seen (once, few, many), or a class if it is expanded.

clone size: once
J gene: TRBJ2-3
D gene: TRBD2
V gene: TRBV5-4
CDR3 protein: CASSLRGGGAGTDTQYF
CDR3 DNA: TGTGCCAGCAGCTTGAGGGGCGGGGGGGCCGGAACAGATACGCAGTATTTT

clone size: -
J gene: TRBJ1-5
D gene: -
V gene: TRBV6-5
CDR3 protein: CASGTSNQPQHF
CDR3 DNA: TGTGCCAGCGGCACCAGCAATCAGCCCCAGCATTTT

clone size: -
J gene: TRBJ1-2
D gene: -
V gene: TRBV27
CDR3 protein: CASSLMGSGGGYTF
CDR3 DNA: TGTGCCAGCAGTTTAATGGGGTCCGGGGGGGGCTACACCTTC

clone size: -
J gene: TRBJ2-3
D gene: -
V gene: TRBV30
CDR3 protein: CAWDGRGTDTQYF
CDR3 DNA: TGTGCCTGGGACGGCCGGGGCACAGATACGCAGTATTTT

clone size: -
J gene: TRBJ1-1
D gene: TRBD1
V gene: TRBV18
CDR3 protein: CASSGGQGGTEAFF
CDR3 DNA: TGTGCCAGCTCCGGGGGACAGGGGGGCACTGAAGCTTTCTTT

clone size: -
J gene: TRBJ2-5
D gene: TRBD1
V gene: TRBV5-1
CDR3 protein: CASSLSRSGGFGETQYF
CDR3 DNA: TGCGCCAGCAGCTTGTCCCGGTCAGGGGGATTTGGGGAGACCCAGTACTTC

clone size: -
J gene: TRBJ2-2
D gene: -
V gene: TRBV5-1
CDR3 protein: CASSLVGSAGTGELFF
CDR3 DNA: TGCGCCAGCAGCTTGGTGGGTAGCGCGGGCACCGGGGAGCTGTTTTTT

clone size: -
J gene: TRBJ2-2
D gene: -
V gene: TRBV12-3/TRBV12-4
CDR3 protein: CASSFSGHGELFF
CDR3 DNA: TGTGCCAGCAGTTTTTCAGGGCACGGGGAGCTGTTTTTT

clone size: -
J gene: TRBJ2-3
D gene: TRBD1
V gene: TRBV30
CDR3 protein: CAWNEGQGTDTQYF
CDR3 DNA: TGTGCCTGGAACGAAGGACAGGGCACAGATACGCAGTATTTT

clone size: -
J gene: TRBJ2-1
D gene: -
V gene: TRBV19
CDR3 protein: CASSGDNEQFF
CDR3 DNA: TGTGCCAGTTCCGGGGACAATGAGCAGTTCTTC

clone size: -
J gene: TRBJ2-7
D gene: TRBD1
V gene: TRBV6-2/TRBV6-3
CDR3 protein: CASSYFLGQGARIYEQYF
CDR3 DNA: TGTGCCAGCAGTTACTTTTTGGGACAGGGGGCGAGAATCTACGAGCAGTACTTC

clone size: -
J gene: TRBJ2-7
D gene: TRBD1
V gene: TRBV3-1/TRBV3-2
CDR3 protein: CASSRTGGYEQYF
CDR3 DNA: TGTGCCAGCAGTCGGACAGGCGGCTACGAGCAGTACTTC

clone size: -
J gene: TRBJ1-2
D gene: -
V gene: TRBV28
CDR3 protein: CASSQTGYGYTF
CDR3 DNA: TGTGCCAGCAGTCAAACAGGGTATGGCTACACCTTC

clone size: -
J gene: TRBJ2-1
D gene: -
V gene: TRBV12-5
CDR3 protein: CASGLGGGEQFF
CDR3 DNA: TGTGCTAGTGGTTTAGGTGGAGGTGAGCAGTTCTTC

clone size: -
J gene: TRBJ1-2
D gene: -
V gene: TRBV7-8
CDR3 protein: CASSLALGGSKNYGYTF
CDR3 DNA: TGTGCCAGCAGCTTAGCCCTTGGGGGGTCGAAGAACTATGGCTACACCTTC

clone size: -
J gene: TRBJ2-2
D gene: TRBD2
V gene: TRBV9
CDR3 protein: CASSVDSGINTGELFF
CDR3 DNA: TGTGCCAGCAGCGTCGATAGCGGGATTAACACCGGGGAGCTGTTTTTT

clone size: -
J gene: TRBJ1-2
D gene: -
V gene: TRBV4-3
CDR3 protein: CASSQDHHSRYGYTF
CDR3 DNA: TGCGCCAGCAGCCAAGACCACCACAGCCGCTATGGCTACACCTTC

clone size: once
J gene: TRBJ2-5
D gene: TRBD2
V gene: TRBV5-8
CDR3 protein: CASSLGLAAGPETQYF
CDR3 DNA: TGTGCCAGCAGCTTGGGACTAGCAGCTGGTCCGGAGACCCAGTACTTC

clone size: -
J gene: TRBJ2-5
D gene: -
V gene: TRBV21-1
CDR3 protein: CASSKVKQEEVRQETQYF
CDR3 DNA: TGTGCCAGCAGCAAAGTCAAACAGGAAGAGGTGAGACAAGAGACCCAGTACTTC

clone size: -
J gene: TRBJ1-1
D gene: -
V gene: TRBV5-1
CDR3 protein: CASSFSDTNTEAFF
CDR3 DNA: TGCGCCAGCAGCTTCTCGGACACCAACACTGAAGCTTTCTTT

clone size: -
J gene: TRBJ1-4
D gene: -
V gene: TRBV2
CDR3 protein: CASSLGDATNEKLFF
CDR3 DNA: TGTGCCAGCAGCCTCGGGGATGCAACTAATGAAAAACTGTTTTTT

clone size: -
J gene: TRBJ2-3
D gene: TRBD1
V gene: TRBV29-1
CDR3 protein: CSAAPGTGSTDTQYF
CDR3 DNA: TGCAGCGCCGCCCCGGGGACAGGAAGCACAGATACGCAGTATTTT

clone size: few
J gene: TRBJ2-1
D gene: -
V gene: TRBV3-1/TRBV3-2
CDR3 protein: CASSQVFATSNEQFF
CDR3 DNA: TGTGCCAGCAGCCAAGTTTTTGCGACATCCAATGAGCAGTTCTTC

clone size: -
J gene: TRBJ2-7
D gene: -
V gene: TRBV4-2
CDR3 protein: CASSQDASDTSYEQYF
CDR3 DNA: TGTGCCAGCAGCCAAGATGCCTCGGACACCAGCTACGAGCAGTACTTC

clone size: -
J gene: TRBJ2-3
D gene: TRBD2
V gene: TRBV5-1
CDR3 protein: CASSLVLAAADTQYF
CDR3 DNA: TGCGCCAGCAGCTTGGTACTAGCGGCTGCAGATACGCAGTATTTT

clone size: -
J gene: TRBJ2-3
D gene: -
V gene: TRBV4-3
CDR3 protein: CASSQDKLRADTQYF
CDR3 DNA: TGCGCCAGCAGCCAAGATAAACTCAGGGCAGATACGCAGTATTTT

clone size: -
J gene: TRBJ2-3
D gene: -
V gene: TRBV29-1
CDR3 protein: CSVGRMTGSSTDTQYF
CDR3 DNA: TGCAGCGTTGGCCGCATGACAGGATCCTCGACAGATACGCAGTATTTT

clone size: few
J gene: TRBJ2-3
D gene: TRBD2
V gene: TRBV11-2
CDR3 protein: CASSLSGGAVDTQYF
CDR3 DNA: TGTGCCAGCAGCTTAAGCGGGGGGGCGGTAGATACGCAGTATTTT

clone size: few
J gene: TRBJ1-2
D gene: -
V gene: TRBV11-1
CDR3 protein: CASSPSGYGTNYGYTF
CDR3 DNA: TGTGCCAGCAGCCCCAGCGGATACGGGACAAACTATGGCTACACCTTC

clone size: -
J gene: TRBJ2-6
D gene: -
V gene: TRBV5-4
CDR3 protein: CASSGTGKSGANVLTF
CDR3 DNA: TGTGCCAGCAGCGGTACAGGGAAGAGTGGGGCCAACGTCCTGACTTTC

clone size: few
J gene: TRBJ1-2
D gene: -
V gene: TRBV28
CDR3 protein: CAIGASGPIPVYYGYTF
CDR3 DNA: TGTGCCATTGGGGCATCGGGCCCAATCCCAGTCTACTATGGCTACACCTTC

clone size: -
J gene: TRBJ2-3
D gene: TRBD2
V gene: TRBV7-3
CDR3 protein: CASSLLRGTTDTQYF
CDR3 DNA: TGTGCCAGCAGCTTGCTGCGGGGGACCACAGATACGCAGTATTTT

clone size: -
J gene: TRBJ2-7
D gene: -
V gene: TRBV7-7
CDR3 protein: CASSLGAGSSYEQYF
CDR3 DNA: TGTGCTAGCAGCTTAGGGGCGGGGAGCTCCTACGAGCAGTACTTC

clone size: few
J gene: TRBJ1-4
D gene: TRBD1
V gene: TRBV5-1
CDR3 protein: CASKRQGATNEKLFF
CDR3 DNA: TGCGCCAGCAAGAGACAGGGAGCAACTAATGAAAAACTGTTTTTT

clone size: -
J gene: TRBJ1-1
D gene: -
V gene: TRBV15
CDR3 protein: CATSRDFRDTEAFF
CDR3 DNA: TGTGCCACCAGCAGAGATTTCCGGGACACTGAAGCTTTCTTT

clone size: -
J gene: TRBJ2-5
D gene: -
V gene: TRBV6-5
CDR3 protein: CASSFTGLQETQYF
CDR3 DNA: TGTGCCAGCAGTTTCACAGGGCTCCAAGAGACCCAGTACTTC